This TCR beta chain was sequenced in a study of cytomegalovirus exposure and HLA in healthy donors. Study overall: From donors who were HLA-typed, an early data release held approximately 80 million unique TCRs.

There are 14 residues in the CDR3. Trimming at V came to 3 bases and at J to 4 bases, leaving 5 bases not matched to a gene. The germline V gene encodes CDR1 SGDLS and CDR2 YYNGEE. General study points: There were reportedly fewer N-insertions in an Asian-associated ancestry cluster than the roughly 670-donor mean, in a later analysis. A previous analysis found most TCR beta V segments productive roughly 87% or roughly 30% of the time. Presence/absence analyses rested on an assumption that sequencing depth was roughly uniform across donors.

On this clone: Its antigen is not known. The sample carries other DNA sequences with the same CDR3.

Primers included in the PCR were 60 Vbeta and 13 Jbeta primers. The data were produced by immunoSEQ multiplex PCR, yet TCRdb's version contains in-frame clones alone and is incomplete. The data show hundreds of thousands of clones, 82% seen once. This rearrangement joins TRBV9 to TRBJ1-1; 8 positions agree with TRBD1. The sample taken for sequencing was PBMCs. The origin of this receptor is a man in his forties in good health and CMV-seropositive. The CDR3 loop is CASSAQTGGTEAFF. The CDR3, as DNA: TGTGCCAGCAGCGCCCAAACAGGGGGCACTGAAGCTTTCTTT.